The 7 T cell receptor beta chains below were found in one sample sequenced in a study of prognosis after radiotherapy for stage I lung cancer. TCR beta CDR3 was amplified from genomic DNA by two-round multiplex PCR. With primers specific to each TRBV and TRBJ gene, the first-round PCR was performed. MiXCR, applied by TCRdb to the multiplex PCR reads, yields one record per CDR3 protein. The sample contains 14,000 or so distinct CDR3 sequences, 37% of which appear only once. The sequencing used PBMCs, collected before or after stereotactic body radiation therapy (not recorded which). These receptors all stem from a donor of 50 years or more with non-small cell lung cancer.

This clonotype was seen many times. The CDR3 coding sequence is TGCGCCAGCAGCTTGGGTTGGGCGGCGGGAGCCAAAAACATTCAGTACTTC. Translated: CASSLGWAAGAKNIQYF. The rearrangement joins TRBV5-1 to TRBJ2-4; D possibly corresponds to TRBD2 (5 bases). Germline CDR1 reads SGHRS; CDR2 reads YFSETQ. The ends were cut back, 0 bases at V and 0 bases at J, with 13 bases in the middle. This CDR3 is built from 17 residues.

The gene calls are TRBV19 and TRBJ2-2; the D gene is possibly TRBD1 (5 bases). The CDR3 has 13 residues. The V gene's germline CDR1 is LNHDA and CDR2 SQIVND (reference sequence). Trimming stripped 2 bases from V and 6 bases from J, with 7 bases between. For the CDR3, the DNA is TGTGCCAGTAGTATACAGGGTTCCGGGGAGCTGTTTTTT. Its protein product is CASSIQGSGELFF.

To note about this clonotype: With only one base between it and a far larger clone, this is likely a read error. The CDR3 region has the DNA TGTGCCAGCAGTTACTCGCAGCCAGGGACAGGGTGCAATGAGCAGTTCTTC. Its protein product is CASSYSQPGTGCNEQFF. This sequence joins TRBV6-4 and TRBJ2-1, with 9 bases identical to TRBD1. CDR3 length: 17 amino acids. Germline CDR1 is MRHNA and CDR2 is SNTAGT.

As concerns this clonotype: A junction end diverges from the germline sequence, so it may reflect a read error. The CDR3 DNA sequence: TGTGCCAGCAGTTACGCGGAGAGCTACTACGAGCAGTACTTT. It yields the protein CASSYAESYYEQYF. The chain uses TRBV6-5 and TRBJ2-7; D not resolved. The CDR3 contains 14 residues. Germline CDR1 is MNHEY and CDR2 is SVGAGI.

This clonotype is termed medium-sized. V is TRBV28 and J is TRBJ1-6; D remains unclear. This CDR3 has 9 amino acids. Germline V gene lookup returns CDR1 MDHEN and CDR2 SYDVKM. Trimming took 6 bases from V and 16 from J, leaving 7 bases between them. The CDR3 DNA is TGTGCCAGCAGCCCCCCGCTCCACTTT. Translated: CASSPPLHF.

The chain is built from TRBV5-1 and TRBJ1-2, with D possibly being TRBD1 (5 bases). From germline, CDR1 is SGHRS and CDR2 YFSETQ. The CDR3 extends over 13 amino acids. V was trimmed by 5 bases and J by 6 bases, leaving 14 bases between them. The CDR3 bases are TGCGCCAGCAGTAGTGGGGCGGGGGATGGCTACACCTTC. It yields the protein CASSSGAGDGYTF. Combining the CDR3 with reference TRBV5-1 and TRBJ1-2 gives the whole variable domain KAGVTQTPRYLIKTRGQQVTLSCSPISGHRSVSWYQQTPGQGLQFLFEYFSETQRNKGNFPGRFSGRQFSNSRSEMNVSTLELGDSALYLCASSSGAGDGYTFGSGTRLTVV.

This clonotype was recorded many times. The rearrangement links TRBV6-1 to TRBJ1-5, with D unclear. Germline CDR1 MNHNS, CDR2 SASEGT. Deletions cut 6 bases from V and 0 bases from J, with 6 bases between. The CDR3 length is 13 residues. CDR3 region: CASRLNSNQPQHF. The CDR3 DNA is TGTGCCAGCAGGTTAAATAGCAATCAGCCCCAGCATTTT.